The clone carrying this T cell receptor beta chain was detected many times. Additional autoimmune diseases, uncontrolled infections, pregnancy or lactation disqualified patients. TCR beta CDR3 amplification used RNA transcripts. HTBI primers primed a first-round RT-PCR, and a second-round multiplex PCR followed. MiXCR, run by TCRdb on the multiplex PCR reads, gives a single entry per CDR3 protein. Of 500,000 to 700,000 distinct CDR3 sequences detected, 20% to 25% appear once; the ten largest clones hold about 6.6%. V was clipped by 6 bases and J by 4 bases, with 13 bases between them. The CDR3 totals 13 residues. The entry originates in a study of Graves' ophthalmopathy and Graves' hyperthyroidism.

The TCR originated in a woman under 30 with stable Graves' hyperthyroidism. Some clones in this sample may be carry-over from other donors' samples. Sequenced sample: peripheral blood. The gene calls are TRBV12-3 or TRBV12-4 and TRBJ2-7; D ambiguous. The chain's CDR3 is CASSSSLGYEQYF. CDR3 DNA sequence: TGTGCCAGCAGCTCGAGTCTGGGGTACGAGCAGTACTTC.